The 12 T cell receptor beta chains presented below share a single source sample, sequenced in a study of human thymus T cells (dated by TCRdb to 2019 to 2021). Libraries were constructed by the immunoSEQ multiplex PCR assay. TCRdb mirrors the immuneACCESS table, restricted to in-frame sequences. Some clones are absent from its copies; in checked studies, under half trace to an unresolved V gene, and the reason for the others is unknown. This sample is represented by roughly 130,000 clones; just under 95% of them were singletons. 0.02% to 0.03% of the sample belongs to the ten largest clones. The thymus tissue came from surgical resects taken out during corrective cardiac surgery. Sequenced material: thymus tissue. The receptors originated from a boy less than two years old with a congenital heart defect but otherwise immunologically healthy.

The DNA for the CDR3 is TGTGCCAGCAGCCAAGATCGTCAGGGACTGGACTATGGCTACACCTTC. It yields the protein CASSQDRQGLDYGYTF. This chain links TRBV4-2 with TRBJ1-2; tentative D call: TRBD1 (5 bases). V lost 0 bases, J lost 3 bases, and 14 bases lay in between. Germline assignment: CDR1 LGHNA and CDR2 YNFKEQ. The length of the CDR3 is 16 residues.

The CDR3 reads CASSPGDPLSSYNSPLHF. CDR3 in DNA: TGTGCCAGCAGTCCTGGGGACCCCCTTAGCTCCTATAATTCACCCCTCCACTTT. The V gene is TRBV28, the J gene TRBJ1-6; possibly TRBD1 for D (5 bases). The germline gives CDR1 MDHEN, CDR2 SYDVKM. This CDR3 has 18 amino acids. Trimming took 5 bases from V and 0 from J, leaving 17 bases between them.

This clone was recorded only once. CDR3 in DNA: TGTGCCAGCAGCCCCACTAGGATCCCCTATGGCTACACCTTC. This gives the protein CASSPTRIPYGYTF. The genes are TRBV28 and TRBJ1-2; D ambiguous. The V gene's germline CDR1 is MDHEN and CDR2 SYDVKM. The CDR3 is 14 residues long. V was trimmed by 6 bases and J by 4 bases, leaving 15 bases between them.

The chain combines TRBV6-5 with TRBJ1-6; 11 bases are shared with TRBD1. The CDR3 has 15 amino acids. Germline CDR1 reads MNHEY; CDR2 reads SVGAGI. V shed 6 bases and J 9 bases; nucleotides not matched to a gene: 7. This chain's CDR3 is CASRWDRGDGSPLHF. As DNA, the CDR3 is TGTGCCAGCAGATGGGACAGGGGGGATGGTTCACCCCTCCACTTT.

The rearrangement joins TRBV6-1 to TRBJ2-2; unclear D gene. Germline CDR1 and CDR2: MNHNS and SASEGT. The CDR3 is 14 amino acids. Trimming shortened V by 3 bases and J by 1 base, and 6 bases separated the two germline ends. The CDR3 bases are TGTGCCAGCAGTGACCAGCGGAACACCGGGGAGCTGTTTTTT. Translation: CASSDQRNTGELFF.

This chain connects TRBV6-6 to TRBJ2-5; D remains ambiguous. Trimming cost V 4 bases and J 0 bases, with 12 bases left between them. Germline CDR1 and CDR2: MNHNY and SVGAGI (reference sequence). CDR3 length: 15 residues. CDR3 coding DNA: TGTGCCAGCAGTTCCCCTCCAACGTACCAAGAGACCCAGTACTTC. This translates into CASSSPPTYQETQYF.

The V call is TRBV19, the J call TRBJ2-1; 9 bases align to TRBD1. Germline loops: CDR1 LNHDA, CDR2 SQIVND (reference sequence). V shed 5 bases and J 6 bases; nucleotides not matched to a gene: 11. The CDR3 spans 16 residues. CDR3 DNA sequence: TGTGCCAGTAGTCTAGGGGACAGGGAGTATGGCAATGAGCAGTTCTTC. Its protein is CASSLGDREYGNEQFF.

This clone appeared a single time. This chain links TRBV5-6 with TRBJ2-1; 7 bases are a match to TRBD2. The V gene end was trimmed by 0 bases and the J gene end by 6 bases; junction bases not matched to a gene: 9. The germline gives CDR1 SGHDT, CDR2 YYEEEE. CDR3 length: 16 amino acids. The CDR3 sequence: CASSLAVSPGGNEQFF. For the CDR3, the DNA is TGTGCCAGCAGCTTGGCAGTCTCTCCGGGGGGCAATGAGCAGTTCTTC.

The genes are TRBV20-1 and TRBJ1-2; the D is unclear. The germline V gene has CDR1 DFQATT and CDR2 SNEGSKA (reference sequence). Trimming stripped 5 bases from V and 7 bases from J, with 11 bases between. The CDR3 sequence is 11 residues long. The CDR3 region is CSALTGIGYTF. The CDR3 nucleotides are TGCAGTGCTCTAACTGGGATTGGCTACACCTTC.

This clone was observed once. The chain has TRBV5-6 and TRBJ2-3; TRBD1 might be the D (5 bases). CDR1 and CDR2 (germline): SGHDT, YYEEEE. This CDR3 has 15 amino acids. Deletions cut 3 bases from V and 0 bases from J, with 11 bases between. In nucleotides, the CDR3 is TGTGCCAGCAGCTCGGACACAGCTAGCACAGATACGCAGTATTTT. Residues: CASSSDTASTDTQYF.

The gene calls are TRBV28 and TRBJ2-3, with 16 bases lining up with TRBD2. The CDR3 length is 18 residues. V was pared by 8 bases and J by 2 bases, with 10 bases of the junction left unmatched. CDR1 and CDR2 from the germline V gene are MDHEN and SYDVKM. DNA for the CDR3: TGTGCCAGCGCTCCGGGACTAGCGGGGGGGCGGGACACAGATACGCAGTATTTT. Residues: CASAPGLAGGRDTDTQYF.

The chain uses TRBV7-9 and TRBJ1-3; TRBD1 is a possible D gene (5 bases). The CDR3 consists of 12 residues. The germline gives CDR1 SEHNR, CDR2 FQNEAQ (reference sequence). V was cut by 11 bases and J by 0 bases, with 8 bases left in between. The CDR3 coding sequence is TGTGCCGCGGGGGACTCTGGAAACACCATATATTTT. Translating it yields CAAGDSGNTIYF.